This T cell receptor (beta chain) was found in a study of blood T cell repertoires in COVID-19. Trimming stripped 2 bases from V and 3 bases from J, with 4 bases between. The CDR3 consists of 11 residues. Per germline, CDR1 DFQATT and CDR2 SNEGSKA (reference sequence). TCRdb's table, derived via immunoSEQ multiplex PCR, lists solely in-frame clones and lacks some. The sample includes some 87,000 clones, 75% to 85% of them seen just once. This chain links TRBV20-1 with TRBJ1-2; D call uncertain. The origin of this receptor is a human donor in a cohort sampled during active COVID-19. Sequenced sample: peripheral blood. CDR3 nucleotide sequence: TGCAGTGCTAGACAGGACTATGGCTACACCTTC. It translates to CSARQDYGYTF.